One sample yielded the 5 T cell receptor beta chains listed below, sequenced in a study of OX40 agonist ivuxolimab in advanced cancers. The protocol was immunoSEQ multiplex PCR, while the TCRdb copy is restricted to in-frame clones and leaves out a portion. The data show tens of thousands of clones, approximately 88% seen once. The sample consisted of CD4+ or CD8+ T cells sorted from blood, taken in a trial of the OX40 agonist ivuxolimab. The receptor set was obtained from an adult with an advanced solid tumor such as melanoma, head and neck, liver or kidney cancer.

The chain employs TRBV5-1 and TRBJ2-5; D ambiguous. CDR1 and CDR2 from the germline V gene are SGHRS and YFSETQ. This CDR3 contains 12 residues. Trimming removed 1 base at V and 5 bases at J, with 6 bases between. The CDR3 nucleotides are TGCGCCAGCAGCTTGACTGAGGAGACCCAGTACTTC. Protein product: CASSLTEETQYF.

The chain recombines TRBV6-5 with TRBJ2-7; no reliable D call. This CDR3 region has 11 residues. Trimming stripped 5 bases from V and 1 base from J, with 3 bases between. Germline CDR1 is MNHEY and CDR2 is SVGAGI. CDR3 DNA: TGTGCCAGCAGTGGTTCCTACGAGCAGTACTTC. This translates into CASSGSYEQYF.

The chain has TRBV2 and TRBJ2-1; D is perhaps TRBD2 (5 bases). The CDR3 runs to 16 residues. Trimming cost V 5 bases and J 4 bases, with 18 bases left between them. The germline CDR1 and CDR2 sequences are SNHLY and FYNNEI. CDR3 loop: CASSKLGLTVYNEQFF. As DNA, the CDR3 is TGTGCCAGCAGTAAACTAGGACTGACGGTATACAATGAGCAGTTCTTC.

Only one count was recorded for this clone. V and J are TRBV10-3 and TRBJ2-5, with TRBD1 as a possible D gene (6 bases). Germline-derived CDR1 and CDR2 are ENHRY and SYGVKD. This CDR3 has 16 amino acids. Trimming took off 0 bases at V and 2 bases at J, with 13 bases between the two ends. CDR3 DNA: TGTGCCATCAGTGAGTCAACAGGGACCAGTCAAGAGACCCAGTACTTC. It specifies CAISESTGTSQETQYF.

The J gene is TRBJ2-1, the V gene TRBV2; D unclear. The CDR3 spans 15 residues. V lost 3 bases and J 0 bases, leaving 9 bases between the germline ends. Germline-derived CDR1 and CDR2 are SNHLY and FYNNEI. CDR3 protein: CASSEEWSSYNEQFF. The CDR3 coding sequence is TGTGCCAGCAGTGAGGAGTGGAGCTCCTACAATGAGCAGTTCTTC.